This entry is about one TCR beta chain. The sample belongs to a study of brain T cells in children with intractable seizures. Patients received at least one anti-epileptic drug before surgery. Produced via immunoSEQ multiplex PCR; TCRdb's table is partial and in-frame only. The top ten clones hold 1.5% of a sample with 70,000 to 90,000 clones, around 93% of them seen once. The V end lost 3 bases, the J end lost 4 bases, and 9 bases lay between the germline ends. This CDR3 is 14 amino acids long. CDR1 is SGHVS and CDR2 is FQNEAQ in the germline V gene. This clonotype was obtained from a boy under two years old with tuberous sclerosis and intractable seizures. This specimen was peripheral blood, taken at surgery. The chain combines TRBV7-8 with TRBJ2-2; D might be TRBD1 (5 bases). The CDR3, as DNA: TGTGCCAGCAGCTTTGTTCAGGGCACCGGGGAGCTGTTTTTT. Translated: CASSFVQGTGELFF.